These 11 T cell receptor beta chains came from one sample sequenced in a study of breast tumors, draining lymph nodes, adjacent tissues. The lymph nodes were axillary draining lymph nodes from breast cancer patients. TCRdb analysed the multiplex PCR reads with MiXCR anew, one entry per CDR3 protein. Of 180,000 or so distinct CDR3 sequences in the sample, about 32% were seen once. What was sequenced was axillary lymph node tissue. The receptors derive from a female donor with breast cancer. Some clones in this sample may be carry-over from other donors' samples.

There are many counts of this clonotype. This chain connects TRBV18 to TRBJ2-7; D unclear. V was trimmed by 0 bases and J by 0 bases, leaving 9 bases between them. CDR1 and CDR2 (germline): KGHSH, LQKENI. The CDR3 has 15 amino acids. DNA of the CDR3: TGTGCCAGCTCACCACCGTGGAGAGGCTCCTACGAGCAGTACTTC. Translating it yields CASSPPWRGSYEQYF.

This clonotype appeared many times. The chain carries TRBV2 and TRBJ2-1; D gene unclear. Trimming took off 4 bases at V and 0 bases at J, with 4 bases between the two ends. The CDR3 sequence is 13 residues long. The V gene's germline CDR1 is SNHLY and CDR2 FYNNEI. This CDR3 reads CASSVGSYNEQFF. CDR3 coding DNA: TGTGCCAGCAGTGTCGGCTCCTACAATGAGCAGTTCTTC.

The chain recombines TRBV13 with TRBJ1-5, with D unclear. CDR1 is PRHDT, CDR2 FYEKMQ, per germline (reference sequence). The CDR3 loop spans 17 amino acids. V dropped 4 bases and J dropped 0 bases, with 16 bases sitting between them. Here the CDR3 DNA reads TGTGCCAGCAGCTCCGGAGGGTGGTTTTATAGCAATCAGCCCCAGCATTTT. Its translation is CASSSGGWFYSNQPQHF.

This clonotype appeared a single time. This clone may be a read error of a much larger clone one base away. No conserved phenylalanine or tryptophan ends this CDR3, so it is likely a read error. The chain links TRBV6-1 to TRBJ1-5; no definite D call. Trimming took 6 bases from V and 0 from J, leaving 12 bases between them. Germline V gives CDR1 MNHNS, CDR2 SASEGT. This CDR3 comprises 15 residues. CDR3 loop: CASRPGPYSNQPQHC. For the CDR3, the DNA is TGTGCCAGCAGGCCGGGTCCTTATAGCAATCAGCCCCAGCATTGT.

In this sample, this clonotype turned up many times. The CDR3 is CASSATGFYGYTF. The CDR3 DNA reads TGTGCCAGCAGTGCTACAGGGTTCTATGGCTACACCTTC. This chain links TRBV2 with TRBJ1-2; tentatively, D is TRBD1 (6 bases). The ends were cut back, 4 bases at V and 4 bases at J, with 10 bases in the middle. Germline V lookup: CDR1 SNHLY, CDR2 FYNNEI. This CDR3 contains 13 residues.

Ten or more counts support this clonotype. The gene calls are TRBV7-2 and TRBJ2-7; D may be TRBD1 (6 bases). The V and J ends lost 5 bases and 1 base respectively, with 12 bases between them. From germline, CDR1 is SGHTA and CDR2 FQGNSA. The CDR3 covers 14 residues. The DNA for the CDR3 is TGTGCCAGCAGCCAACGACAGGATTCCTACGAGCAGTACTTC. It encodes CASSQRQDSYEQYF.

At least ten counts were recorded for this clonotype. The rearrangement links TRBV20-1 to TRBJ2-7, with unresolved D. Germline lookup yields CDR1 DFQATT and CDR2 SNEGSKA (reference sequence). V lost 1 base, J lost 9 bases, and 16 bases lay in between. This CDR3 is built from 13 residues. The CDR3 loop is CSARAPPGPGQYF. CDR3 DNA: TGCAGTGCTAGAGCCCCCCCGGGCCCGGGGCAGTACTTC.

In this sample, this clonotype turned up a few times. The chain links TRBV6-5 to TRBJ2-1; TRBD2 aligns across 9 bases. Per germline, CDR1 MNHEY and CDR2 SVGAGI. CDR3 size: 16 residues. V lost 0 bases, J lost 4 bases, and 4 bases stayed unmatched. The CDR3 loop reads CASSYSAGGAYNEQFF. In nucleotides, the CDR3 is TGTGCCAGCAGTTACTCGGCGGGAGGGGCTTACAATGAGCAGTTCTTC.

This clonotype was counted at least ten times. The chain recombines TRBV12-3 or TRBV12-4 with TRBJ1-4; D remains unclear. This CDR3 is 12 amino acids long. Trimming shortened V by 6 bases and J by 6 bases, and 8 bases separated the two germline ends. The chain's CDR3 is CASSPTYEKLFF. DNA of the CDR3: TGTGCCAGCAGCCCAACCTATGAAAAACTGTTTTTT.

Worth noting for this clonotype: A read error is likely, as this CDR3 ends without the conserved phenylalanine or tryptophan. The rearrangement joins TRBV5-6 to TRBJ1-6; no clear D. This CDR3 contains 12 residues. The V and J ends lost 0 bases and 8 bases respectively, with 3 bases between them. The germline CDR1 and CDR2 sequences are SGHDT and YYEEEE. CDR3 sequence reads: CASSLGDSPLHS. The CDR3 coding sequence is TGTGCCAGCAGCTTGGGAGATTCACCCCTCCACTCT.

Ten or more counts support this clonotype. This chain's CDR3 is CASSVTTGGYGYTF. Written as DNA, the CDR3 is TGTGCCAGCAGCGTAACTACAGGGGGCTATGGCTACACCTTC. This rearrangement joins TRBV2 to TRBJ1-2, with 8 positions matching TRBD1. Germline CDR1 reads SNHLY; CDR2 reads FYNNEI. The CDR3 extends over 14 amino acids. The V and J ends lost 6 bases and 4 bases, in that order; junction bases with no gene match: 7.